This note documents a single T cell receptor beta chain sequence. What it recognizes is unknown. The PCR was carried out with 60 Vbeta primers and 13 Jbeta primers. Libraries were prepared by immunoSEQ multiplex PCR; TCRdb keeps only in-frame clonotypes and omits some of them. The sample shows about 50,000 clones, 81% of them seen only once. This specimen belongs to a study of cytomegalovirus exposure and HLA in healthy donors. Overall study: The study placed about 81% of its roughly 410 genotyped donors in the Caucasian-associated ancestry cluster. General study results and limits: Researchers catalogued under 200 TCR beta chains as cytomegalovirus-associated.

Germline values: CDR1 SGHDT, CDR2 YYEEEE. The CDR3 spans 12 residues. Sequenced input: PBMCs. The chain couples TRBV5-6 to TRBJ2-5; 7 bases line up with TRBD2. TRBJ2-7 matches the DNA end more closely, so the J call is doubtful. This receptor was identified in a boy aged 5 to 17 in good health and CMV-seropositive. This CDR3 is CASSRSGGEQYF. The CDR3 DNA sequence: TGTGCCAGCAGCCGCTCGGGGGGCGAGCAGTACTTC.